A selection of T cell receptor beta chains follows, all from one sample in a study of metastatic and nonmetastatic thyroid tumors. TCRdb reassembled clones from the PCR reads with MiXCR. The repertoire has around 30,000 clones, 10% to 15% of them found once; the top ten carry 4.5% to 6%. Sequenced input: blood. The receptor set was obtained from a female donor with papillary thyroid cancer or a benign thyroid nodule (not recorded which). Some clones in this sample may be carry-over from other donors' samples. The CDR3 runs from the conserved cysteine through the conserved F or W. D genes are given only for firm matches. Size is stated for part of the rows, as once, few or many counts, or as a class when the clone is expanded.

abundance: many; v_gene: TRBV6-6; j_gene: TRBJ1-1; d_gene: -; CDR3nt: TGTGCCAGCAGTTACAGCGGGACGGTGAACACTGAAGCTTTCTTT; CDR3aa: CASSYSGTVNTEAFF
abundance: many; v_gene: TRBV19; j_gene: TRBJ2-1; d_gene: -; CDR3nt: TGTGCCAGTAGTCTGTCGCCCCATGGTTATTACAATGAGCAGTTCTTC; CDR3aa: CASSLSPHGYYNEQFF
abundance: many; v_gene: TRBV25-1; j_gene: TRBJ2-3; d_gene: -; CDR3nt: TGTGCCAGCAGTGAGGAGGCTAGCGAGTTCACAGATACGCAGTATTTT; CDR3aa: CASSEEASEFTDTQYF
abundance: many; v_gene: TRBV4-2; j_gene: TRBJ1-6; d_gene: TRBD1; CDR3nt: TGTGCCAGCAGCCAAGGAGAGGGGACAGTGAATTCACCCCTCCACTTT; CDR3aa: CASSQGEGTVNSPLHF
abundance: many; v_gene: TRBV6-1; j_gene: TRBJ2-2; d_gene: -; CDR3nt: TGTGCCAGCAGTCGGGTCCGGGGAATCACCGGGGAGCTGTTTTTT; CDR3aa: CASSRVRGITGELFF
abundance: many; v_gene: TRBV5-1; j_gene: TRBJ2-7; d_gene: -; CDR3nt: TGCGCCAGCAGCTTGCTAGCCTACGAGCAGTACTTC; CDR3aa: CASSLLAYEQYF
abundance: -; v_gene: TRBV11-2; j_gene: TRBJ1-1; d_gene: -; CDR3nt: TGTGCCGGCAGCTCCGTGAGTGGGCCGGGCCATGAAGCTTTCTTT; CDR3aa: CAGSSVSGPGHEAFF
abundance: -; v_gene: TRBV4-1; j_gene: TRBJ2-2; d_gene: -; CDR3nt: TGCGCCAGCAGCCAAGGGCTAGCTACCGGGGAGCTGTTTTTT; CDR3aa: CASSQGLATGELFF
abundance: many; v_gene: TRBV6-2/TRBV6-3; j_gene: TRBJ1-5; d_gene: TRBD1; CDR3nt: TGTGCCAGCACTTACGCTAGGGGGCTTGGGCAGCCCCAGCATTTT; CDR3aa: CASTYARGLGQPQHF
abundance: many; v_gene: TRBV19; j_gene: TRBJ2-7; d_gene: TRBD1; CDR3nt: TGTGCCACCAAACAGGGGAACGAGCAGTACTTC; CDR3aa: CATKQGNEQYF
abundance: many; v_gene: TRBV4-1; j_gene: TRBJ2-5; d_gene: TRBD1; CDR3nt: TGCGCCAGCAGCCAACGGACAGGACGCCGCCCGATGGAGACCCAGTACTTC; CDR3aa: CASSQRTGRRPMETQYF
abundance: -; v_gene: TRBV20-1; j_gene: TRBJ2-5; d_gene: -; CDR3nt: TGCAGTGCTAGGGAAGGGGGTAGAAAAGAGACCCAGTACTTC; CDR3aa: CSAREGGRKETQYF
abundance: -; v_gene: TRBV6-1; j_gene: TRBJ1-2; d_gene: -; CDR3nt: TGTGCCAGCAGTGAATTTGGCACTTCCTATGGCTACACCTTC; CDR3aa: CASSEFGTSYGYTF
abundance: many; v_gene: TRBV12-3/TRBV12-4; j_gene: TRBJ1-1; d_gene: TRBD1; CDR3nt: TGTGCCAGCAATTCAGGGGGCTCTGAAGCTTTCTTT; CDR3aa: CASNSGGSEAFF
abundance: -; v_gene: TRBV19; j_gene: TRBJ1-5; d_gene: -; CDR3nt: TGTGCCAGTAGTATAGCCGATCAGCCCCAGCATTTT; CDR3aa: CASSIADQPQHF
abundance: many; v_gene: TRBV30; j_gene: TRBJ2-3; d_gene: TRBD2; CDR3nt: TGTGCCTGGATTCGGGGACTAGCGGGAGAGGCAGATACGCAGTATTTT; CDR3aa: CAWIRGLAGEADTQYF
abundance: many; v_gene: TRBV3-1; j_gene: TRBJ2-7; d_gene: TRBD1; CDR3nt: TGTGCCAGCAGCCAAGTTCGTAAGGAATCCGGGACAGGACCAGGCGAGCAGTACTTC; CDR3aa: CASSQVRKESGTGPGEQYF
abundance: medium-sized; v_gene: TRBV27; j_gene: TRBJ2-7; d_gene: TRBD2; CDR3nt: TGTGCCAGCAGTAAGTTCAGCGGGAGTTTCTCCTACGAGCAGTACTTC; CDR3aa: CASSKFSGSFSYEQYF
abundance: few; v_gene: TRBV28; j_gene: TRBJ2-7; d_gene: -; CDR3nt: TGTGCCAGCAGTTTTACTATCGGGAACTACGAGCAGTACTTC; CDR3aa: CASSFTIGNYEQYF
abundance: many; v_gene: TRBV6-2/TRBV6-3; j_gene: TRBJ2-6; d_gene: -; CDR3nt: TGTGCCAGCAGTTACTCGACGGGGGCCAACGTCCTGACTTTC; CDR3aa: CASSYSTGANVLTF
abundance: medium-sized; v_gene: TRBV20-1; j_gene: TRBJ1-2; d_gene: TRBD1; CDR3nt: TGCAGTGCTAGCCCCCTTCCGGGACAGGGGTCAGCTCTGTATGGCTACACCTTC; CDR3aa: CSASPLPGQGSALYGYTF
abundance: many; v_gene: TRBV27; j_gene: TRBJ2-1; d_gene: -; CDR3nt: TGTGCCAGCAGTTTTGGGGGCACGGGGAATGAGCAGTTCTTC; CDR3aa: CASSFGGTGNEQFF
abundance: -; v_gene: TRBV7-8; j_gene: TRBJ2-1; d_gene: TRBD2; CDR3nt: TGTGCCAGCAGCTTCGAGGCTGGACTAGCTGGAGATAATGAGCAGTTCTTC; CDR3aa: CASSFEAGLAGDNEQFF
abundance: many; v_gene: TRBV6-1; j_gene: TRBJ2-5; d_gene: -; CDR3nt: TGTGCCAGCAGTGAAGCCCCGCAACGAGGTATGGAGACCCAGTACTTC; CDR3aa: CASSEAPQRGMETQYF
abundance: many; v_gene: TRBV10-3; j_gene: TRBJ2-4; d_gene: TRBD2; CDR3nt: TGTGCCATCAGTGAACCTAGCGGGAGCCCCTCGAGAATTCAGTACTTC; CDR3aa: CAISEPSGSPSRIQYF
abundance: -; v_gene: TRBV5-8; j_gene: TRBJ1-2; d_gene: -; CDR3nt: TGTGCCAGCAGCTTTCGGGGTGGGAACGGCTACACCTTC; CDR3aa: CASSFRGGNGYTF
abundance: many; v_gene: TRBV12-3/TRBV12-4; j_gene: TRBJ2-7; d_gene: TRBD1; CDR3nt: TGTGCCAGCAGTACCATAGAGGGACAGGGGGCCCCATACGAGCAGTACTTC; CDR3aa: CASSTIEGQGAPYEQYF
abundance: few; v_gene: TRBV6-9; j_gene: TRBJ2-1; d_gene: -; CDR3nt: TGTGCCAGCAGTTCGAGATACGGTGAGCAGTTCTTC; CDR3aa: CASSSRYGEQFF
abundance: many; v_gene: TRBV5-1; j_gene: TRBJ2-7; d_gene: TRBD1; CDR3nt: TGCGCCAGCAGCCGACAGGGTTCCTACGAGCAGTACTTC; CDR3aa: CASSRQGSYEQYF
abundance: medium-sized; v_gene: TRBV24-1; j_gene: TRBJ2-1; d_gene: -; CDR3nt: TGTGCCACCAGTGATTTGCGGAATGAGCAGTTCTTC; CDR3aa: CATSDLRNEQFF
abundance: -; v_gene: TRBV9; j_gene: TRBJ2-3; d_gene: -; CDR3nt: TGTGCCAGCATCATAAGGTCCGGCGGGTACACAGATACGCAGTATTTT; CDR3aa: CASIIRSGGYTDTQYF
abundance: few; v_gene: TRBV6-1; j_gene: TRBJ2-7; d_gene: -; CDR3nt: TGTGCCAGCAGTGAAGTAGGCTACGAGCAGTGCTTC; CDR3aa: CASSEVGYEQCF
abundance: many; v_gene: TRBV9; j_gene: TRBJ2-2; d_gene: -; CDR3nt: TGTGCCAGCAGCGTAGAGCGGGACACCGGGGAGCTGTTTTTT; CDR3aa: CASSVERDTGELFF
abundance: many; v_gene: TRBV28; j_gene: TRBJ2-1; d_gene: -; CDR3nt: TGTGCCAGCAGTTCCCCCAGGGTGGTTAGACGGGAGCAGTTCTTC; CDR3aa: CASSSPRVVRREQFF
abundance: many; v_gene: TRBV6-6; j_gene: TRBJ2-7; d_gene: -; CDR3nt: TGTGCCAGCAGTTACTCGGGGGAGAGGGGCTACGAGCAGTACTTC; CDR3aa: CASSYSGERGYEQYF
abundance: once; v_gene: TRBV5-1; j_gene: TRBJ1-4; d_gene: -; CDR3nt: TGCGCCAGCAGCTTGGACACAACTAATGAAAAACTGTTTTTT; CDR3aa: CASSLDTTNEKLFF
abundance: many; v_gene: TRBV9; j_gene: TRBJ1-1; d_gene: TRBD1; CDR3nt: TGTGCCAGCAGCCTGACAGGGGACACTGAAGCTTTCTTT; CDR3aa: CASSLTGDTEAFF
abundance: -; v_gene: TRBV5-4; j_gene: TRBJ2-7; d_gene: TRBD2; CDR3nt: TGTGCCAGCGGCCGAGCGGGACGATCCTACGAGCAGTACTTC; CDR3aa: CASGRAGRSYEQYF
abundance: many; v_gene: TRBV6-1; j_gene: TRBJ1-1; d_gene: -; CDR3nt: TGTGCCAGCAGCCTCCGCGGGGGCACTGAAGCTTTCTTT; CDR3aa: CASSLRGGTEAFF
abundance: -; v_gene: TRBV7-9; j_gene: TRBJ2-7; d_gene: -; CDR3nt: TGTGCCAGCATCCTGAAGGACGGAACAAACTACGAGCAGTACTTC; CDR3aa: CASILKDGTNYEQYF
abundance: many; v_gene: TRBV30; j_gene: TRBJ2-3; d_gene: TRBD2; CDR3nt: TGTGCCTGGAGCAAAAGCGGGAGGTTGACAGATACGCAGTATTTT; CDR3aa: CAWSKSGRLTDTQYF
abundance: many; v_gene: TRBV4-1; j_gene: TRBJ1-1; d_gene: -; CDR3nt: TGCGCCAGCAGCCAAGACAGCTGGAACACTGAAGCTTTCTTT; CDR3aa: CASSQDSWNTEAFF
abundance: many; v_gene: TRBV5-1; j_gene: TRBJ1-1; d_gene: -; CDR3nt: TGCGCCAGCAGCTTCCAAACAGGGAATACTGAAGCTTTCTTT; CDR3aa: CASSFQTGNTEAFF
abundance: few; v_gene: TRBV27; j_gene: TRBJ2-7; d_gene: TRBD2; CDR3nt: TGTGCCAGCATTTCATCGCCTAGCGGGGTCTACGAGCAGTACTTC; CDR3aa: CASISSPSGVYEQYF
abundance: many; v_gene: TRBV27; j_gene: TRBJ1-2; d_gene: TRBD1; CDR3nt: TGTGCCAGCAGTTCCTGGACAGGGAAGGATGGCTACACCTTC; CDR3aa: CASSSWTGKDGYTF
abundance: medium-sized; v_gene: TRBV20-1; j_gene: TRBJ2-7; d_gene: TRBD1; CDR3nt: TGCAGTGCTAGAGATCCCGGGACAGGTTACGAGCAGTACTTC; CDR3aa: CSARDPGTGYEQYF
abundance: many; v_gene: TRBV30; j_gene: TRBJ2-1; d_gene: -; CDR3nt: TGTGCCTGGAGTGTTCGGGTCGGGAATGAGCAGTTCTTC; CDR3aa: CAWSVRVGNEQFF
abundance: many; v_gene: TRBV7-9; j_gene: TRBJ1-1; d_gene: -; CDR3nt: TGTGCCAGCAGCTTGGAACGGTTGAACACTGAAGCTTTCTTT; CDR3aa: CASSLERLNTEAFF
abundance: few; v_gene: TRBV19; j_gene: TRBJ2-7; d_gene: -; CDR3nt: TGTGCCAGTAGCGGCCGCCCCTACGAGCAGTACTTC; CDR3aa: CASSGRPYEQYF
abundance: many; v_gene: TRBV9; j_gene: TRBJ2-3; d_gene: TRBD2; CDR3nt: TGTGCCAGCAGCGTCCACCCTAGCGGGAGCGTAGATACGCAGTATTTT; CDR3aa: CASSVHPSGSVDTQYF